This T cell receptor beta chain was sequenced for a study of T cells expressing NK-cell markers. Study-level points and caveats: HCMV specificity of the expanded NKG2C+ T cell clones stayed unclear. Of the CD8+ T cell pool in roughly six donors, roughly 1.0-7.0% was accounted for by dominant NKG2C+ clonotypes.

The authors generated TCR beta cDNA through 5'RACE template switching with UMIs. After re-calling the 5' RACE reads, TCRdb lists one entry per CDR3 protein, DNA absent. This sample's table reports 350,000 to 400,000 distinct CDR3 sequences. This CDR3 comprises 14 residues. With regard to this clonotype: The antigen remains unidentified.

The J gene is TRBJ2-3, the V gene TRBV12-3 or TRBV12-4; TCRdb calls TRBD2, which cannot be checked without DNA. Sequencing was carried out using blood T cells: a sorted CD56 or NKG2C T cell subset, CD4+ or CD8+ T cells, or bulk PBMC T cells (not recorded which). The receptor's source is a woman in her forties or fifties in good health. CDR3 sequence reads: CASSPLAGADTQYF.